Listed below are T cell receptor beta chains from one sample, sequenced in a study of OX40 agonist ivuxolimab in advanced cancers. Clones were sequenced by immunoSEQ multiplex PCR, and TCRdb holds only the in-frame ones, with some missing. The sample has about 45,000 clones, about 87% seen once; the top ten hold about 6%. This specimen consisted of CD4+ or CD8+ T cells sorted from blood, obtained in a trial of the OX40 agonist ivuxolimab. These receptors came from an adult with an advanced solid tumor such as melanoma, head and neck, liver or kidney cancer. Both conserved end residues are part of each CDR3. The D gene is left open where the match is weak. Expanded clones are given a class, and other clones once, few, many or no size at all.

cdr3_aa: CASSQWLAGGRTYEQYF; cdr3_nt: TGTGCCAGCAGCCAATGGCTAGCGGGAGGGCGCACGTACGAGCAGTACTTC; d_call: TRBD2; j_call: TRBJ2-7; clone_size: .; v_call: TRBV4-2
cdr3_aa: CSVRQGGNTEAFF; cdr3_nt: TGCAGCGTTAGACAGGGAGGGAACACTGAAGCTTTCTTT; d_call: TRBD1; j_call: TRBJ1-1; clone_size: .; v_call: TRBV29-1
cdr3_aa: CASSLSGTGMYEQYF; cdr3_nt: TGTGCCAGCAGTTTATCCGGGACAGGGATGTACGAGCAGTACTTC; d_call: TRBD1; j_call: TRBJ2-7; clone_size: .; v_call: TRBV28
cdr3_aa: CASRLGPGETEAFF; cdr3_nt: TGTGCAAGTCGCTTAGGGCCAGGGGAAACTGAAGCTTTCTTT; d_call: .; j_call: TRBJ1-1; clone_size: .; v_call: TRBV12-2
cdr3_aa: CASSPGGLGNTIYF; cdr3_nt: TGCGCCAGCAGCCCCGGGGGGCTGGGAAACACCATATATTTT; d_call: .; j_call: TRBJ1-3; clone_size: .; v_call: TRBV5-1
cdr3_aa: CASSFGQGPYEQYF; cdr3_nt: TGTGCCAGCAGCTTCGGACAGGGGCCCTACGAGCAGTACTTC; d_call: TRBD1; j_call: TRBJ2-7; clone_size: .; v_call: TRBV7-2
cdr3_aa: CASSLNEAREFF; cdr3_nt: TGTGCCAGCAGCCTCAACGAGGCCCGGGAGTTCTTC; d_call: .; j_call: TRBJ2-1; clone_size: .; v_call: TRBV5-6
cdr3_aa: CASSGVDTGGGYTF; cdr3_nt: TGTGCCAGCAGTGGGGTGGACACAGGCGGCGGCTACACCTTC; d_call: .; j_call: TRBJ1-2; clone_size: .; v_call: TRBV28
cdr3_aa: CASSDTGVPEQFF; cdr3_nt: TGCGCCAGCAGTGACACGGGGGTGCCTGAGCAGTTCTTC; d_call: .; j_call: TRBJ2-1; clone_size: .; v_call: TRBV10-2
cdr3_aa: CASSGWGRELGYTF; cdr3_nt: TGTGCCAGCAGCGGCTGGGGGAGGGAACTTGGCTACACCTTC; d_call: .; j_call: TRBJ1-2; clone_size: .; v_call: TRBV11-1
cdr3_aa: CASVYSSPSYNEQFF; cdr3_nt: TGTGCCAGCGTATATAGCTCCCCTTCCTACAATGAGCAGTTCTTC; d_call: .; j_call: TRBJ2-1; clone_size: .; v_call: TRBV11-1
cdr3_aa: CAISESSGRDNEQFF; cdr3_nt: TGTGCCATCAGTGAGTCCAGCGGGAGGGACAATGAGCAGTTCTTC; d_call: TRBD2; j_call: TRBJ2-1; clone_size: .; v_call: TRBV10-3
cdr3_aa: CASSYSGRNTGELFF; cdr3_nt: TGTGCCAGCAGTTACTCTGGCAGAAACACCGGGGAGCTGTTTTTT; d_call: .; j_call: TRBJ2-2; clone_size: .; v_call: TRBV6-6
cdr3_aa: CASSSVISRLAGIYNEQFF; cdr3_nt: TGTGCCAGCAGCTCCGTAATTAGCCGACTAGCGGGGATTTACAATGAGCAGTTCTTC; d_call: TRBD2; j_call: TRBJ2-1; clone_size: .; v_call: TRBV11-2
cdr3_aa: CASSLISGNYGYTF; cdr3_nt: TGCGCCAGCAGCTTGATTTCAGGAAACTATGGCTACACCTTC; d_call: .; j_call: TRBJ1-2; clone_size: .; v_call: TRBV5-1
cdr3_aa: CASSPGGGSRDEQFF; cdr3_nt: TGTGCCAGCAGCCCCGGGGGGGGGAGTCGAGATGAGCAGTTCTTC; d_call: TRBD2; j_call: TRBJ2-1; clone_size: .; v_call: TRBV9
cdr3_aa: CASSPSGRAWGLEQYF; cdr3_nt: TGTGCCAGCTCACCTAGCGGGAGGGCCTGGGGGCTCGAGCAGTACTTC; d_call: TRBD2; j_call: TRBJ2-7; clone_size: .; v_call: TRBV18
cdr3_aa: CASSLSDRAVKTQYF; cdr3_nt: TGTGCCAGCAGTTTATCCGACAGGGCGGTCAAGACCCAGTACTTC; d_call: TRBD1; j_call: TRBJ2-5; clone_size: .; v_call: TRBV27
cdr3_aa: CASREAGITYEQYF; cdr3_nt: TGTGCCAGCAGGGAAGCGGGAATTACCTACGAGCAGTACTTC; d_call: TRBD2; j_call: TRBJ2-7; clone_size: .; v_call: TRBV13
cdr3_aa: CSVHWSSYNEQFF; cdr3_nt: TGCAGCGTTCACTGGAGCTCCTACAATGAGCAGTTCTTC; d_call: .; j_call: TRBJ2-1; clone_size: .; v_call: TRBV29-1
cdr3_aa: CASSLAALPGNTIYF; cdr3_nt: TGTGCCAGCAGCTTGGCGGCGCTCCCCGGAAACACCATATATTTT; d_call: .; j_call: TRBJ1-3; clone_size: .; v_call: TRBV11-2
cdr3_aa: CASKVGSGTEAFF; cdr3_nt: TGTGCCAGCAAGGTTGGTTCAGGCACTGAAGCTTTCTTT; d_call: .; j_call: TRBJ1-1; clone_size: .; v_call: TRBV6-5
cdr3_aa: CASNRGTLGEKLFF; cdr3_nt: TGTGCCAGCAACCGCGGGACATTGGGTGAAAAACTGTTTTTT; d_call: .; j_call: TRBJ1-4; clone_size: .; v_call: TRBV28
cdr3_aa: CASSAARGETNYEQYF; cdr3_nt: TGTGCCAGCAGCGCAGCCCGGGGAGAAACGAACTACGAGCAGTACTTC; d_call: .; j_call: TRBJ2-7; clone_size: .; v_call: TRBV7-6
cdr3_aa: CAWSVRLARANEQYF; cdr3_nt: TGTGCCTGGAGTGTACGCCTAGCGAGGGCCAACGAGCAGTACTTC; d_call: .; j_call: TRBJ2-7; clone_size: .; v_call: TRBV30
cdr3_aa: CASGRAAYEQYF; cdr3_nt: TGTGCCAGCGGCAGGGCCGCCTACGAGCAGTACTTC; d_call: .; j_call: TRBJ2-7; clone_size: .; v_call: TRBV5-5
cdr3_aa: CASSLLTSGRQYAFNEQFF; cdr3_nt: TGTGCCAGCAGCTTATTAACTAGCGGGAGGCAGTACGCCTTTAATGAGCAGTTCTTC; d_call: TRBD2; j_call: TRBJ2-1; clone_size: .; v_call: TRBV13
cdr3_aa: CASSPRRDRKNNEQFF; cdr3_nt: TGTGCCAGCAGCCCCCGTCGGGACAGAAAAAACAATGAGCAGTTCTTC; d_call: TRBD1; j_call: TRBJ2-1; clone_size: .; v_call: TRBV7-9
cdr3_aa: CASSYSYSLSYEQYF; cdr3_nt: TGTGCCAGCAGTTACTCGTATTCTCTTAGCTACGAGCAGTACTTC; d_call: .; j_call: TRBJ2-7; clone_size: .; v_call: TRBV6-5
cdr3_aa: CASSVTANYGYTF; cdr3_nt: TGTGCCAGCAGCGTGACAGCTAACTATGGCTACACCTTC; d_call: .; j_call: TRBJ1-2; clone_size: once; v_call: TRBV11-2
cdr3_aa: CASSVPPGLYGYTF; cdr3_nt: TGTGCCAGCAGTGTTCCCCCAGGGCTCTATGGCTACACCTTC; d_call: .; j_call: TRBJ1-2; clone_size: .; v_call: TRBV2
cdr3_aa: CAWSAGGELVAF; cdr3_nt: TGTGCCTGGAGTGCAGGGGGCGAATTAGTCGCCTTC; d_call: TRBD1; j_call: TRBJ1-2; clone_size: .; v_call: TRBV30
cdr3_aa: CASSIGVLSSYEQYF; cdr3_nt: TGTGCCAGTAGTATCGGGGTCTTGAGCTCCTACGAGCAGTACTTC; d_call: .; j_call: TRBJ2-7; clone_size: .; v_call: TRBV19
cdr3_aa: CASSPDQETQYF; cdr3_nt: TGCGCCAGCAGCCCGGACCAAGAGACCCAGTACTTC; d_call: .; j_call: TRBJ2-5; clone_size: .; v_call: TRBV5-1
cdr3_aa: CASNPGDGGRQPQHF; cdr3_nt: TGTGCCAGCAATCCCGGGGATGGAGGGCGTCAGCCCCAGCATTTT; d_call: .; j_call: TRBJ1-5; clone_size: .; v_call: TRBV28
cdr3_aa: CASSLTPGPGAEAFF; cdr3_nt: TGTGCCAGCAGCTTAACCCCGGGACCGGGGGCTGAAGCTTTCTTT; d_call: .; j_call: TRBJ1-1; clone_size: .; v_call: TRBV7-3
cdr3_aa: CASSRPTLAGLWNEQFF; cdr3_nt: TGTGCCAGCAGCCGGCCCACGCTAGCGGGCCTTTGGAATGAGCAGTTCTTC; d_call: TRBD2; j_call: TRBJ2-1; clone_size: .; v_call: TRBV7-9
cdr3_aa: CASSLSSSGELFF; cdr3_nt: TGTGCCAGCAGCTTGTCGAGCTCCGGGGAGCTGTTTTTT; d_call: .; j_call: TRBJ2-2; clone_size: .; v_call: TRBV5-4
cdr3_aa: CASSLGTSYEQYF; cdr3_nt: TGTGCCAGCAGTCTCGGGACCTCCTACGAGCAGTACTTC; d_call: .; j_call: TRBJ2-7; clone_size: few; v_call: TRBV6-6
cdr3_aa: CASSATSRDNEQFF; cdr3_nt: TGTGCTAGCAGCGCGACTAGTCGGGACAATGAGCAGTTCTTC; d_call: .; j_call: TRBJ2-1; clone_size: .; v_call: TRBV7-7
cdr3_aa: CASSLGQVTDTQYF; cdr3_nt: TGCGCCAGCAGCCTGGGACAGGTCACAGATACGCAGTATTTT; d_call: TRBD1; j_call: TRBJ2-3; clone_size: .; v_call: TRBV5-1
cdr3_aa: CASSLTPTQGLGQPQHF; cdr3_nt: TGCGCCAGCAGCCTGACCCCGACGCAGGGCCTCGGTCAGCCCCAGCATTTT; d_call: .; j_call: TRBJ1-5; clone_size: .; v_call: TRBV5-1
cdr3_aa: CASSLGAYEQYF; cdr3_nt: TGTGCCAGCAGCTTGGGCGCCTACGAGCAGTACTTC; d_call: .; j_call: TRBJ2-7; clone_size: .; v_call: TRBV7-6
cdr3_aa: CASRITGGANVLTF; cdr3_nt: TGTGCCAGTAGGATAACTGGAGGGGCCAACGTCCTGACTTTC; d_call: .; j_call: TRBJ2-6; clone_size: once; v_call: TRBV19
cdr3_aa: CAWSSGPGGYTF; cdr3_nt: TGTGCCTGGAGTAGCGGACCAGGAGGCTACACCTTC; d_call: .; j_call: TRBJ1-2; clone_size: .; v_call: TRBV30
cdr3_aa: CASSIGTSNYGYTF; cdr3_nt: TGTGCCAGTAGTATCGGTACTAGCAACTATGGCTACACCTTC; d_call: .; j_call: TRBJ1-2; clone_size: .; v_call: TRBV19
cdr3_aa: CASSLEGQGAGGYTF; cdr3_nt: TGCGCCAGCAGCTTGGAAGGACAGGGGGCTGGTGGCTACACCTTC; d_call: TRBD1; j_call: TRBJ1-2; clone_size: .; v_call: TRBV5-1
cdr3_aa: CASSPWGGEVVTQYF; cdr3_nt: TGTGCCAGCAGCCCCTGGGGTGGGGAGGTGGTAACGCAGTATTTT; d_call: .; j_call: TRBJ2-3; clone_size: once; v_call: TRBV11-3
cdr3_aa: CASARTGSEKLFF; cdr3_nt: TGTGCCAGCGCCCGGACAGGGAGTGAAAAACTGTTTTTT; d_call: TRBD1; j_call: TRBJ1-4; clone_size: .; v_call: TRBV9
cdr3_aa: CSVESGWENIQYF; cdr3_nt: TGCAGCGTTGAGTCAGGTTGGGAAAACATTCAGTACTTC; d_call: .; j_call: TRBJ2-4; clone_size: .; v_call: TRBV29-1
cdr3_aa: CAWSVDLAKNIQYF; cdr3_nt: TGTGCCTGGAGTGTCGATTTAGCCAAAAACATTCAGTACTTC; d_call: .; j_call: TRBJ2-4; clone_size: once; v_call: TRBV30
cdr3_aa: CASSPMPAGSYEQYF; cdr3_nt: TGTGCCAGCAGCCCCATGCCAGCGGGCTCCTACGAGCAGTACTTC; d_call: .; j_call: TRBJ2-7; clone_size: once; v_call: TRBV7-8
cdr3_aa: CASSYNLRTTNEKLFF; cdr3_nt: TGTGCCAGCAGTTACAATCTACGGACGACTAATGAAAAACTGTTTTTT; d_call: .; j_call: TRBJ1-4; clone_size: once; v_call: TRBV6-5
cdr3_aa: CASSQDVGGSPYEQYF; cdr3_nt: TGCGCCAGCAGCCAAGATGTCGGCGGGAGCCCCTACGAGCAGTACTTC; d_call: TRBD2; j_call: TRBJ2-7; clone_size: .; v_call: TRBV4-1